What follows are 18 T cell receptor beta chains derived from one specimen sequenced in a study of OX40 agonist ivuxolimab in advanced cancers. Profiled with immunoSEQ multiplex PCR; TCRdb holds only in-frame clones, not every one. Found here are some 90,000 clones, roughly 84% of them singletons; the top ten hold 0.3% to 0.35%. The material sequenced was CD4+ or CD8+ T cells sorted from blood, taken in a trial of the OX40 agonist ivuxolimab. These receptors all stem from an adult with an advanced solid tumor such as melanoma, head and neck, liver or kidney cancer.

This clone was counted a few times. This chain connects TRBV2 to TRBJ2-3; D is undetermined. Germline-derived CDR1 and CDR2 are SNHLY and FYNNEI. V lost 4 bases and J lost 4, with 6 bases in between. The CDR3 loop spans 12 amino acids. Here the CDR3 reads CASSAQADTQYF. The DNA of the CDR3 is TGTGCCAGCAGTGCCCAGGCAGATACGCAGTATTTT.

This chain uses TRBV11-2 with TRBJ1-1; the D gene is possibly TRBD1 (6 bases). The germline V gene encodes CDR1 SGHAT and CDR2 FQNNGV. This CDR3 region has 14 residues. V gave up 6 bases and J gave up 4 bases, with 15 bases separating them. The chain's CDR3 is CASSLQGPPTEAFF. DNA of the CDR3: TGTGCCAGCAGTCTACAGGGACCCCCCACTGAAGCTTTCTTT.

The CDR3 nucleotides are TGCAGCGTTGAAGGGGCGAGGGAAAGCGAGCAGTACTTC. This encodes CSVEGARESEQYF. The chain carries TRBV29-1 and TRBJ2-7; a possible D gene is TRBD2 (5 bases). This CDR3 spans 13 amino acids. V gave up 1 base and J gave up 6 bases, with 13 bases separating them. CDR1 is SQVTM and CDR2 is ANQGSEA in the germline V gene.

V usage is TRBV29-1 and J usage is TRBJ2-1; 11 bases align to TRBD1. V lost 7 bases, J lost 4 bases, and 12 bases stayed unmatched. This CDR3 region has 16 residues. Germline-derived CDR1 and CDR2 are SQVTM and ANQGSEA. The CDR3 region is CSARSSGTGGYNEQFF. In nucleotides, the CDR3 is TGCAGCGCTCGGAGTAGCGGGACAGGGGGATACAATGAGCAGTTCTTC.

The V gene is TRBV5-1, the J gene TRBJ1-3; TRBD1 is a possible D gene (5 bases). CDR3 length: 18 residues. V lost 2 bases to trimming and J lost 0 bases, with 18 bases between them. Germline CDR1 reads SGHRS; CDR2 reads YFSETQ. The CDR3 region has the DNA TGCGCCAGCAGCTTTGGGGGTACCGGGATCGCCTCTGGAAACACCATATATTTT. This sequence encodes CASSFGGTGIASGNTIYF.

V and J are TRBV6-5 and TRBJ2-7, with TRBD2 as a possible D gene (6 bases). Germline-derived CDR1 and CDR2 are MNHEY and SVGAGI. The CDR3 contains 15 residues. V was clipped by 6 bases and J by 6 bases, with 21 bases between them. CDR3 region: CASSGTSGVAGEQYF. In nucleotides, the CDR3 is TGTGCCAGCAGCGGGACCTCGGGAGTAGCTGGCGAGCAGTACTTC.

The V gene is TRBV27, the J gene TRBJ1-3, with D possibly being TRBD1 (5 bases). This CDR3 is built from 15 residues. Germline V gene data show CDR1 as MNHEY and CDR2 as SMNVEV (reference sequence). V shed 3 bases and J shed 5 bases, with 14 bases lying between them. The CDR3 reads CASSFKGGGRNTIYF. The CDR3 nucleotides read TGTGCCAGCAGTTTTAAAGGCGGGGGAAGAAACACCATATATTTT.

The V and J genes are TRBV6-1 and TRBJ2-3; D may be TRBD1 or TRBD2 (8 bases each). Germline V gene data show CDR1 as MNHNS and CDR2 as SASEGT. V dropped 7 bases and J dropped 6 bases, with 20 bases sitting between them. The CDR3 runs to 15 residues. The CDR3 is CASTRQGTGGDTQYF. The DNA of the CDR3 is TGTGCCAGCACTCGACAGGGGACGGGAGGGGATACGCAGTATTTT.

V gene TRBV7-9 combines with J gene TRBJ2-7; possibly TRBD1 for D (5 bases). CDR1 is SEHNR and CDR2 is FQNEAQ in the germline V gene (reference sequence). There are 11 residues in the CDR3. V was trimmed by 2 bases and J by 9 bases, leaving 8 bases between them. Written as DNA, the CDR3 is TGTGCCAGCAGCTTACTAGGGGCGCAGTACTTC. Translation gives CASSLLGAQYF.

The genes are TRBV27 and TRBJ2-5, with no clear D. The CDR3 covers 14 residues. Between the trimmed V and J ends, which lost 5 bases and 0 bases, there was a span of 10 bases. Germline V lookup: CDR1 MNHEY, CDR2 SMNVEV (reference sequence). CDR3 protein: CASSRNGYQETQYF. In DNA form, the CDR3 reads TGTGCCAGCAGTCGAAACGGATACCAAGAGACCCAGTACTTC.

CDR3: CASRFPSGNTIYF. CDR3 coding DNA: TGTGCCAGCCGTTTCCCCTCTGGAAACACCATATATTTT. The chain carries TRBV6-5 and TRBJ1-3; D unclear. Trimming pared 8 bases from V and 0 bases from J, leaving 8 bases between. The CDR3 consists of 13 residues. Per the germline V gene, CDR1 is MNHEY and CDR2 is SVGAGI.

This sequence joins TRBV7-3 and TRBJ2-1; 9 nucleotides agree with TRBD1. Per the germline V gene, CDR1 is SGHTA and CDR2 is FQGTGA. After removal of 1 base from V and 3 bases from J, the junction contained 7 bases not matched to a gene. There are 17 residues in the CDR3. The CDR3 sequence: CASSLRTGTGSYNEQFF. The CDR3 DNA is TGTGCCAGCAGCTTAAGAACGGGGACAGGGAGCTACAATGAGCAGTTCTTC.

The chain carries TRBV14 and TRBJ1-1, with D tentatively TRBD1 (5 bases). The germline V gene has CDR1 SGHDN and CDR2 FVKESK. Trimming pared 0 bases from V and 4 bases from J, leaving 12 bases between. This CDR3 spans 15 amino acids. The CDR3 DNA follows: TGTGCCAGCAGCCAAGATGGATTAAGGGGCACTGAAGCTTTCTTT. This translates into CASSQDGLRGTEAFF.

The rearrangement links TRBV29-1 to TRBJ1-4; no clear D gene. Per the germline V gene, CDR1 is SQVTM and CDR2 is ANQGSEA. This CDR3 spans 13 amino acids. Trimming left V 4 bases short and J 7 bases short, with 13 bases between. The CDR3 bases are TGCAGCGTTGCACGAACGGATGGTGAAAAACTGTTTTTT. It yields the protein CSVARTDGEKLFF.

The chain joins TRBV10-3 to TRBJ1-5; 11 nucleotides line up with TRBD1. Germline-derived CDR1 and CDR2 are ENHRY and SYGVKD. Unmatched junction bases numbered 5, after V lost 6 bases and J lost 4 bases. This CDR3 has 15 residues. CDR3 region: CAIRGQGGSNQPQHF. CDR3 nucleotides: TGTGCCATCAGGGGACAGGGGGGGAGTAATCAGCCCCAGCATTTT.

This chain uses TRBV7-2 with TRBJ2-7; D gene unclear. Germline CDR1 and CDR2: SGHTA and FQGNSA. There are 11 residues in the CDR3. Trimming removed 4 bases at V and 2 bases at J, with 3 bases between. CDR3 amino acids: CASSSAYEQYF. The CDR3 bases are TGTGCCAGCAGCTCAGCCTACGAGCAGTACTTC.

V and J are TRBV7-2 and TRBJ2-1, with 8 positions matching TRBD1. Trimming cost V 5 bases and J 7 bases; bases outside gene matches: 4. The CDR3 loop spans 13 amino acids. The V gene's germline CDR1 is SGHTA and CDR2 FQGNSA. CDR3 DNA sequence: TGTGCCAGCAGCAGGACAGGGAAAAATGAGCAGTTCTTC. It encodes CASSRTGKNEQFF.

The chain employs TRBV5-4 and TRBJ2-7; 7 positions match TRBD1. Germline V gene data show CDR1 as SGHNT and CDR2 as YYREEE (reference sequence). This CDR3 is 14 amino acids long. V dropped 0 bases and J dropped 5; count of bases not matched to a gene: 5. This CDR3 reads CASSLGQGVDEQYF. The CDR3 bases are TGTGCCAGCAGCTTGGGCCAGGGGGTGGACGAGCAGTACTTC.